The rows below give T cell receptor beta chains drawn from one sample of a study of CXCR3-negative and CXCR3-positive naive CD8 T cells. TCRdb reprocessed the 5' RACE reads, with one entry per CDR3 protein and no DNA. There are tens of thousands of distinct CDR3 sequences in the sample, with approximately 0.58% held by the top ten. The specimen sequenced was naive CXCR3+ CD8+ T cells from blood. The receptors come from a human donor in good health. Some clones in this sample may be carry-over from other donors' samples. Both conserved end residues are part of each CDR3. The order of the fields is CDR3 protein, J gene, V gene.

CAISESIVGEAEDEKLFF	TRBJ1-4	TRBV10-3
CASSSHFTASDEQYF	TRBJ2-7	TRBV28
CASSYGNYEQYF	TRBJ2-7	TRBV6-2/TRBV6-3
CASSFLGNSLDYGYTF	TRBJ1-2	TRBV6-5
CASSLGMDDYTF	TRBJ1-2	TRBV7-2
CSAGEAVLRIF	TRBJ2-3	TRBV29-1
CASSLPHRANQPQHF	TRBJ1-5	TRBV5-1
CSVEGYTRGWNTEAFF	TRBJ1-1	TRBV29-1
CASSQGGNTIYF	TRBJ1-3	TRBV4-2
CATLRAGGVNTGELFF	TRBJ2-2	TRBV15
CASSYSDPGTPEAGYTF	TRBJ1-2	TRBV6-6
CASSLDPAGGTGELFF	TRBJ2-2	TRBV5-1
CAISTTGLIQYF	TRBJ2-4	TRBV12-3/TRBV12-4
CSVRGGSVDTQYF	TRBJ2-3	TRBV29-1
CASGPSGAGYEQYF	TRBJ2-7	TRBV19
CATSRGGIPGELFF	TRBJ2-2	TRBV15
CASSLVGTTDTQYF	TRBJ2-3	TRBV28
CASSTAAGVEREGGETQYF	TRBJ2-5	TRBV7-8
CASSRRTSGGYEQYF	TRBJ2-7	TRBV14
CASSWFETSAYNEQFF	TRBJ2-1	TRBV28
CSVWDSRSGETQYF	TRBJ2-5	TRBV29-1
CASSLSGVGEQYF	TRBJ2-7	TRBV28
CSVLEDTEAFF	TRBJ1-1	TRBV29-1
CSVEATDRATYNEQFF	TRBJ2-1	TRBV29-1
CASTESGANVLTF	TRBJ2-6	TRBV28
CASSSAGGYEQYF	TRBJ2-7	TRBV28
CASSSSGIGMGNEQFF	TRBJ2-1	TRBV14
CASSLKGQGAAAKNIQYF	TRBJ2-4	TRBV23-1
CASSEYFPGQPTGDGGYTF	TRBJ1-2	TRBV25-1
CASMDNSYEQYF	TRBJ2-7	TRBV27
CASSKRTSGSWSDEQFF	TRBJ2-1	TRBV5-1
CSVRTSGGTYNEQFF	TRBJ2-1	TRBV29-1
CSVLDRGFTEAFF	TRBJ1-1	TRBV29-1
CASQGWAAEAFF	TRBJ1-1	TRBV19
CASSPTGGGLTYEQYF	TRBJ2-7	TRBV4-2
CSVGRGASYEQFF	TRBJ2-1	TRBV29-1
CASSFLSSDTQYF	TRBJ2-3	TRBV12-3/TRBV12-4
CSVVGSWEGYNEQFF	TRBJ2-1	TRBV29-1
CASSSRWAYEQYF	TRBJ2-7	TRBV27
CASSSGRGVYEQYF	TRBJ2-7	TRBV28
CASSYRDTEAFF	TRBJ1-1	TRBV6-5
CAISEGDLYNEQFF	TRBJ2-1	TRBV10-3
CASSPRQFMNTEAFF	TRBJ1-1	TRBV7-9
CSVPAMGYGYTF	TRBJ1-2	TRBV29-1
CASSEGAGQPQHF	TRBJ1-5	TRBV9